This T cell receptor beta chain was identified during a study of T cells after posttransplantation cyclophosphamide. Findings and limits, study-wide: Blood and skin or GI T cell repertoires showed limited TRB overlap. Donor-recipient repertoire similarity was low at 1-2 months, rising over year one.

Concerning this clone: The antigen is not known.

From germline, CDR1 is SGHAT and CDR2 FQNNGV. The CDR3 extends over 17 amino acids. V was clipped by 4 bases and J by 3 bases, with 20 bases between them. Assay used: immunoSEQ multiplex PCR; TCRdb lists only in-frame clones, some missing. The sample records about 19,000 clones, roughly 83% being singletons. Sequencing was performed on memory CD4+ T cells sorted from blood. The chain uses TRBV11-2 and TRBJ2-3; possibly TRBD2 for D (5 bases). The sequence derives from a man aged 25-40 years in good health and a related stem cell transplant donor. The CDR3 DNA follows: TGTGCCAGCAGCTCCCGGATGGCCAGGAGGACGACAGATACGCAGTATTTT. It is translated as CASSSRMARRTTDTQYF.